This TCR beta chain was profiled in a study of T cells after yellow fever vaccination. Study information: Some fractions had low cell numbers, and these were prepared with SMART-Seq v4 Ultra Low Input.

Between the trimmed V and J ends, which lost 1 base and 4 bases, there was a span of 9 bases. Germline V gene data show CDR1 as DFQATT and CDR2 as SNEGSKA (reference sequence). This CDR3 has 13 residues. MiXCR, applied by TCRdb to the 5' RACE reads, yields one record per CDR3 protein. In the table there are a few hundred thousand distinct CDR3 sequences, about 15% of which are singletons. The receptor was derived from a man between 18 and 29 years old who received the YFV17D yellow fever vaccine. This sequence joins TRBV20-1 and TRBJ2-3; D may be TRBD1 or TRBD2 (5 bases each). Sequenced material: PBMCs, taken 5 days after the first yellow fever vaccination. CDR3 sequence: CSARVGAPDTQYF. Here the CDR3 DNA reads TGCAGTGCTAGAGTCGGGGCCCCAGATACGCAGTATTTT.